Shown below are 28 T cell receptor beta chains from a single sample sequenced in a study of blood T cells in healthy people across ages. A second 7 to 11 cycle PCR used barcoded and J-beta primers. TCRdb processed the 5' RACE reads anew with MiXCR; each CDR3 protein has one entry. Altogether 790,000 or so distinct CDR3 sequences are present, more than 55% being singletons, with the ten largest covering 20% to 30%. What was sequenced was blood. Receptor source: a man in his forties in good health.

This clonotype was recorded at least ten times. At one of its ends the junction is not consistent with the germline gene, which may arise from a read error. This sequence joins TRBV20-1 and TRBJ2-6; D is ambiguous. The CDR3 is made up of 14 amino acids. Germline V gene sequence: CDR1 DFQATT, CDR2 SNEGSKA (reference sequence). The CDR3 sequence: CSAQPPTGANVLTF. CDR3 sequence (DNA): TGCAGTGCTCAACCCCCGACTGGCGCCAACGTCCTGACTTTC.

This clonotype was seen a few times. The chain joins TRBV7-8 to TRBJ2-3; maybe TRBD2 (5 bases). The CDR3 extends over 14 amino acids. V was trimmed by 3 bases and J by 4 bases, leaving 11 bases between them. Germline CDR1 is SGHVS and CDR2 is FQNEAQ. The CDR3 protein is CASSFGRRADTQYF. In DNA, the CDR3 is TGTGCCAGCAGCTTTGGCAGGCGGGCAGATACGCAGTATTTT.

This clonotype was observed a handful of times. The V call is TRBV28, the J call TRBJ1-6; D call uncertain. The CDR3 extends over 16 amino acids. The V and J ends lost 3 bases and 4 bases respectively, with 13 bases between them. Per the germline V gene, CDR1 is MDHEN and CDR2 is SYDVKM. Here the CDR3 DNA reads TGTGCCAGCAGTTTGAATACTGCGGGATATAATTCACCCCTCCACTTT. Translated, it gives CASSLNTAGYNSPLHF.

The V gene is TRBV12-3 or TRBV12-4, the J gene TRBJ2-2; no clear D. CDR3 size: 11 residues. V gave up 5 bases and J gave up 9 bases, with 7 bases separating them. CDR3 sequence reads: CASSAKWELFF. The CDR3 DNA reads as TGTGCCAGCAGTGCAAAATGGGAGCTGTTTTTT.

The rearrangement uses TRBV20-1 and TRBJ1-5; 10 bases are shared with TRBD1. V shed 6 bases and J 3 bases; nucleotides not matched to a gene: 11. Germline loops: CDR1 DFQATT, CDR2 SNEGSKA (reference sequence). The CDR3 covers 16 residues. CDR3 loop: CSAQGDRGIVNQPQHF. The CDR3 nucleotides read TGCAGTGCCCAAGGGGACAGGGGCATTGTCAATCAGCCCCAGCATTTT.

This clonotype has just a few counts. V gene TRBV14 combines with J gene TRBJ1-2, with D tentatively TRBD1 (5 bases). Trimming pared 2 bases from V and 8 bases from J, leaving 15 bases between. The germline V gene has CDR1 SGHDN and CDR2 FVKESK. The CDR3 has 14 residues. CDR3 protein: CASSQSGLDRGYTF. The CDR3 DNA reads as TGTGCCAGCAGCCAATCGGGCCTCGACAGAGGCTACACCTTC.

The rearrangement links TRBV7-2 to TRBJ1-2; maybe TRBD1 (6 bases). Germline CDR1 and CDR2: SGHTA and FQGNSA. V gave up 3 bases and J gave up 5 bases, with 13 bases separating them. The CDR3 totals 14 residues. The CDR3 here is CASSFPGDNYGYTF. CDR3 nucleotide sequence: TGTGCCAGCAGCTTCCCAGGGGACAATTATGGCTACACCTTC.

This chain joins TRBV20-1 and TRBJ2-3; 13 bases align to TRBD2. Germline CDR1 DFQATT, CDR2 SNEGSKA (reference sequence). V shed 2 bases and J 8 bases; nucleotides not matched to a gene: 7. The CDR3 has 15 amino acids. CDR3 nucleotide sequence: TGCAGTGCTAGATCACTAGCGGGAGGGCAAGTTACGCAGTATTTT. It translates to CSARSLAGGQVTQYF.

The V call is TRBV29-1, the J call TRBJ2-2; 7 nucleotides agree with TRBD2. The CDR3 spans 15 residues. Trimming took 7 bases from V and 4 from J; bases not matched to a gene: 12. From germline, CDR1 is SQVTM and CDR2 ANQGSEA. CDR3 region: CSAAGVGVGTGELFF. The CDR3 DNA reads TGCAGCGCTGCGGGAGTAGGGGTTGGCACCGGGGAGCTGTTTTTT.

This chain uses TRBV6-5 with TRBJ2-7; TRBD2 matches at 10 bases. This CDR3 spans 16 amino acids. Trimming cost V 6 bases and J 6 bases; bases outside gene matches: 14. In germline, CDR1 is MNHEY, CDR2 SVGAGI. DNA for the CDR3: TGTGCCAGCAGGACCCTAGCGGGAGTCTTCCCCGGCGAGCAGTACTTC. It specifies CASRTLAGVFPGEQYF.

The V call is TRBV6-1, the J call TRBJ1-5; the D is unclear. This CDR3 contains 13 residues. The germline V gene has CDR1 MNHNS and CDR2 SASEGT. The ends were cut back, 1 base at V and 5 bases at J, with 6 bases in the middle. The DNA of the CDR3 is TGTGCCAGCAGTGAAGGCAGCTATCAGCCCCAGCATTTT. It specifies CASSEGSYQPQHF.

The chain links TRBV28 to TRBJ2-2, with 7 bases fitting TRBD2. This CDR3 is 18 amino acids long. The trim removed 4 bases at V and 4 bases at J, leaving 15 bases unmatched. Germline-derived CDR1 and CDR2 are MDHEN and SYDVKM. The CDR3 spells CASSSGTNLLVGTGELFF. CDR3 in DNA: TGTGCCAGCAGTTCCGGGACTAACCTTTTAGTAGGCACCGGGGAGCTGTTTTTT.

The chain has TRBV7-9 and TRBJ2-7; D may be TRBD2 (5 bases). This CDR3 has 14 residues. The ends were cut back, 1 base at V and 7 bases at J, with 14 bases in the middle. Germline V gives CDR1 SEHNR, CDR2 FQNEAQ (reference sequence). This CDR3 reads CASSLEIRLSEQYF. The CDR3 nucleotides are TGTGCCAGCAGCTTAGAAATAAGACTAAGTGAGCAGTACTTC.

The chain carries TRBV9 and TRBJ2-3, with D perhaps given as TRBD1 or TRBD2 (6 bases each). The ends were cut back, 0 bases at V and 1 base at J, with 9 bases in the middle. CDR3 length equals 15 residues. Germline-derived CDR1 and CDR2 are SGDLS and YYNGEE. CDR3 protein: CASSVVGGRTDTQYF. The CDR3 DNA is TGTGCCAGCAGCGTAGTTGGGGGGCGCACAGATACGCAGTATTTT.

This clonotype was detected a few times. The chain's CDR3 is CASSPDLYEQYF. The CDR3 DNA follows: TGTGCCAGCAGCCCCGACCTCTACGAGCAGTACTTC. This chain links TRBV7-2 with TRBJ2-4; D call uncertain. The J call may be mistaken, given a closer DNA end match to TRBJ2-7. Germline assignment: CDR1 SGHTA and CDR2 FQGNSA. This CDR3 is built from 12 residues.

This clonotype was counted between two and nine times. The chain links TRBV4-2 to TRBJ2-1, with a tentative D call TRBD1 (5 bases). V lost 4 bases and J lost 2, with 6 bases in between. Per the germline V gene, CDR1 is LGHNA and CDR2 is YNFKEQ. The CDR3 length is 13 residues. As DNA, the CDR3 is TGTGCCAGCAGCCCGGACACCTACAATGAGCAGTTCTTC. Protein sequence: CASSPDTYNEQFF.

This sequence joins TRBV29-1 and TRBJ2-6; D gene unclear. From germline, CDR1 is SQVTM and CDR2 ANQGSEA. This CDR3 contains 17 residues. The V and J ends lost 2 bases and 1 base respectively, with 15 bases between them. The CDR3 coding sequence is TGCAGCGTTGAAAGTCAGCAGCGTCAATCTGGGGCCAACGTCCTGACTTTC. Encoded protein: CSVESQQRQSGANVLTF.

This clonotype has a single count. This rearrangement joins TRBV29-1 to TRBJ2-6; TRBD2 might be the D (6 bases). The V end lost 4 bases, the J end lost 2 bases, and 12 bases lay between the germline ends. Germline CDR1 and CDR2: SQVTM and ANQGSEA. The length of the CDR3 is 15 residues. The CDR3: CSVVEGGPGANVLTF. The CDR3 DNA follows: TGCAGCGTTGTGGAGGGCGGTCCTGGGGCCAACGTCCTGACTTTC. Combining the CDR3 with reference TRBV29-1 and TRBJ2-6 gives the whole variable domain SAVISQKPSRDICQRGTSLTIQCQVDSQVTMMFWYRQQPGQSLTLIATANQGSEATYESGFVIDKFPISRPNLTFSTLTVSNMSPEDSSIYLCSVVEGGPGANVLTFGAGSRLTVL.

The CDR3 region is CASRSEQGVIETQYF. In nucleotides, the CDR3 is TGTGCCAGCAGGTCCGAGCAGGGGGTTATCGAGACCCAGTACTTC. The J gene is TRBJ2-7, the V gene TRBV2; 7 bases agree with TRBD1. The J call may be mistaken, given a closer DNA end match to TRBJ2-5. From germline, CDR1 is SNHLY and CDR2 FYNNEI. This CDR3 region has 15 residues.

This chain links TRBV11-3 with TRBJ2-7, with TRBD1 matching 9 bases. The junction had 4 bases not matched to a gene; V was cut back by 0 bases and J by 4 bases. CDR3 length: 15 residues. Per the germline V gene, CDR1 is SGHNT and CDR2 is YENEEA. CDR3 DNA: TGTGCCAGCAGCTTAGAGAGACAGGGGGAATACGAGCAGTACTTC. Amino acid sequence: CASSLERQGEYEQYF. Combining the CDR3 with reference TRBV11-3 and TRBJ2-7 gives the whole variable domain EAGVVQSPRYKIIEKKQPVAFWCNPISGHNTLYWYLQNLGQGPELLIRYENEEAVDDSQLPKDRFSAERLKGVDSTLKIQPAELGDSAVYLCASSLERQGEYEQYFGPGTRLTVT.

This clonotype came up a few times. The chain joins TRBV29-1 to TRBJ1-2, with D unclear. This CDR3 region has 11 residues. Germline loops: CDR1 SQVTM, CDR2 ANQGSEA. With 5 bases removed from V and 8 bases from J, the gap between germline ends came to 12 bases. The CDR3 sequence is CSVSGGWGYTF. Written as DNA, the CDR3 is TGCAGCGTTAGCGGAGGCTGGGGCTACACCTTC.

The chain couples TRBV7-2 to TRBJ2-3, with 10 positions matching TRBD2. The V segment lost 2 bases and the J segment 2 bases; nucleotides outside the gene matches: 10. The CDR3 contains 18 residues. The V gene's germline CDR1 is SGHTA and CDR2 FQGNSA. The CDR3 DNA is TGTGCCAGCAGCTTACTGTTAGGAGCGGGGGGGGCCACAGATACGCAGTATTTT. Translated: CASSLLLGAGGATDTQYF. Variable domain in full (rest from reference TRBV7-2 and TRBJ2-3): GAGVSQSPSNKVTEKGKDVELRCDPISGHTALYWYRQSLGQGLEFLIYFQGNSAPDKSGLPSDRFSAERTGGSVSTLTIQRTQQEDSAVYLCASSLLLGAGGATDTQYFGPGTRLTVL.

The chain links TRBV24-1 to TRBJ2-3; no definite D call. Deletions cut 0 bases from V and 3 bases from J, with 18 bases between. This CDR3 comprises 18 residues. Germline V gives CDR1 KGHDR, CDR2 SFDVKD. CDR3 DNA sequence: TGTGCCACCAGTGATTTGCGCGGCTCCATAGGCGGTACAGATACGCAGTATTTT. Translation: CATSDLRGSIGGTDTQYF.

This clonotype was seen a few times. The CDR3 DNA follows: TGTGCCAGCAGCACACACGGGCGGTCGAGGACGCAGTATTTT. It codes for CASSTHGRSRTQYF. The chain uses TRBV11-2 and TRBJ2-3; D gene unclear. Germline-derived CDR1 and CDR2 are SGHAT and FQNNGV. V lost 5 bases, J lost 9 bases, and 18 bases lay in between. CDR3 length: 14 residues. Full variable domain (outside the CDR3, taken from reference TRBV11-2 and TRBJ2-3): EAGVAQSPRYKIIEKRQSVAFWCNPISGHATLYWYQQILGQGPKLLIQFQNNGVVDDSQLPKDRFSAERLKGVDSTLKIQPAKLEDSAVYLCASSTHGRSRTQYFGPGTRLTVL.

In its sample, this clonotype was seen once. The CDR3 sequence is CASQTGADTQYF. CDR3 nucleotide sequence: TGTGCCAGCCAGACAGGGGCGGATACGCAGTATTTT. V gene TRBV25-1 combines with J gene TRBJ2-3, with 8 nucleotides matching TRBD1. Losses at the gene ends were 8 bases for V and 6 bases for J; bases not matched to a gene: 4. In germline, CDR1 is MGHDK, CDR2 SYGVNS. CDR3 length equals 12 residues.

V and J are TRBV9 and TRBJ2-1; tentatively, D is TRBD1 (6 bases). Trimming removed 4 bases at V and 2 bases at J, with 19 bases between. Germline V CDR1 and CDR2: SGDLS, YYNGEE. CDR3 length: 17 residues. CDR3 nucleotide sequence: TGTGCCAGCAGCCCCACGATTCCAGGGGTTGCCTACAATGAGCAGTTCTTC. Translated: CASSPTIPGVAYNEQFF. The full variable domain, rest sourced from reference TRBV9 and TRBJ2-1, is DSGVTQTPKHLITATGQRVTLRCSPRSGDLSVYWYQQSLDQGLQFLIQYYNGEERAKGNILERFSAQQFPDLHSELNLSSLELGDSALYFCASSPTIPGVAYNEQFFGPGTRLTVL.

This clonotype was seen just once. The rearrangement joins TRBV4-2 to TRBJ2-3, with D tentatively TRBD2 (6 bases). The germline V gene has CDR1 LGHNA and CDR2 YNFKEQ. The CDR3 spans 15 residues. V lost 6 bases and J lost 5, with 18 bases in between. The CDR3 DNA is TGTGCCAGCAGGACGAGGAGGGCCTTTGTAGATACGCAGTATTTT. It is translated as CASRTRRAFVDTQYF.

Remarks on this clonotype: A much more abundant neighbour one base away suggests this may be a read error. The V call is TRBV6-1, the J call TRBJ1-2, with D possibly TRBD1 on 5 matching bases. The CDR3 has 15 amino acids. Germline V gives CDR1 MNHNS, CDR2 SASEGT. V lost 4 bases, J lost 2 bases, and 14 bases lay in between. CDR3 sequence: CASSAEVTANYGYTF. The DNA of the CDR3 is TGTGCCAGCAGTGCTGAGGTGACAGCGAACTATGGCTACACCTTC.